Each of the 21 T cell receptor beta chains below was sequenced from the same sample in a study of cytomegalovirus exposure and HLA in healthy donors. Vbeta (60) and Jbeta (13) primers were used in the PCR. TCRdb keeps only in-frame clones here, not all; method: immunoSEQ multiplex PCR. The sample gives 63,000 or so clones, 73% of which show up once; roughly 5.3% is in the top ten. Source material: PBMCs. These receptors were obtained from a man in his forties or fifties in good health and CMV-seronegative.

The chain couples TRBV2 to TRBJ1-5; D is ambiguous. The V and J ends lost 1 base and 0 bases respectively, with 4 bases between them. CDR3 length: 14 amino acids. The germline V gene has CDR1 SNHLY and CDR2 FYNNEI. CDR3 protein: CASSEDNSNQPQHF. In DNA, the CDR3 is TGTGCCAGCAGTGAAGATAATAGCAATCAGCCCCAGCATTTT.

The J gene is TRBJ1-1, the V gene TRBV12-5, with TRBD1 matching 8 bases. With V trimmed by 3 bases and J by 0 bases, 24 bases remained unmatched. The CDR3 covers 22 residues. From germline, CDR1 is LGHNT and CDR2 FRNRAP. DNA for the CDR3: TGTGCTAGTGGTTTAACTTCTGACAGGGGTCTTATCGCTGCCCGATTGAACACTGAAGCTTTCTTT. This codes for CASGLTSDRGLIAARLNTEAFF.

This chain joins TRBV7-2 and TRBJ1-5; 10 bases line up with TRBD1. The junction had 3 bases not matched to a gene; V was cut back by 2 bases and J by 2 bases. CDR1 is SGHTA, CDR2 FQGNSA, per germline. This CDR3 region has 16 residues. The CDR3 region is CASSLLGTGGNQPQHF. The DNA for the CDR3 is TGTGCCAGCAGCTTACTCGGGACAGGGGGCAATCAGCCCCAGCATTTT.

This chain uses TRBV7-9 with TRBJ1-1; maybe TRBD1 (5 bases). This CDR3 region has 13 residues. Trimming took off 7 bases at V and 1 base at J, with 10 bases between the two ends. Germline values: CDR1 SEHNR, CDR2 FQNEAQ (reference sequence). The CDR3 nucleotides are TGTGCCAGCATCAGGGTGGCGAACACTGAAGCTTTCTTT. This gives the protein CASIRVANTEAFF.

This clone is medium-sized. The chain couples TRBV5-6 to TRBJ1-1, with 7 bases aligning to TRBD1. The CDR3 is 14 residues long. With V trimmed by 4 bases and J by 4 bases, 7 bases remained unmatched. CDR1 SGHDT and CDR2 YYEEEE come from the germline V gene. For the CDR3, the DNA is TGTGCCAGCAGCATGACAGGGACGGGCACTGAAGCTTTCTTT. It is translated as CASSMTGTGTEAFF.

The DNA for the CDR3 is TGTGCCTGGAGTAGCGGGGGCGGGGATGAGCAGTTCTTC. This gives the protein CAWSSGGGDEQFF. The chain combines TRBV30 with TRBJ2-1; 8 nucleotides line up with TRBD2. The CDR3 runs 13 residues. Germline V lookup: CDR1 GTSNPN, CDR2 SVGIG (reference sequence). V shed 2 bases and J 8 bases; nucleotides not matched to a gene: 5.

The rearrangement links TRBV6-1 to TRBJ2-7; the match to TRBD1 covers 7 bases. J was trimmed by 3 bases and V by 4 bases; bases with no gene match: 6. The germline V gene has CDR1 MNHNS and CDR2 SASEGT. CDR3 size: 14 residues. CDR3 amino acids: CASSGDRDHYEQYF. The CDR3 region has the DNA TGTGCCAGCAGTGGTGACAGGGATCACTACGAGCAGTACTTC.

This CDR3 is CASSGQGLNYEQYF. CDR3 DNA sequence: TGTGCCAGCAGTGGACAGGGTTTGAACTACGAGCAGTACTTC. This chain uses TRBV2 with TRBJ2-7, with 7 bases identical to TRBD1. The CDR3 spans 14 residues. Trimming removed 4 bases from V and 3 bases from J; junction bases left unmatched: 6. Per germline, CDR1 SNHLY and CDR2 FYNNEI.

The chain has TRBV4-1 and TRBJ2-3; 10 bases agree with TRBD1. V was clipped by 3 bases and J by 4 bases; unmatched bases: 4. This CDR3 comprises 15 residues. The V gene's germline CDR1 is MGHRA and CDR2 YSYEKL. The CDR3 sequence is CASSQGTGVPDTQYF. CDR3 DNA sequence: TGCGCCAGCAGCCAGGGGACAGGGGTACCAGATACGCAGTATTTT.

In this sample, this clone turned up once. The gene calls are TRBV30 and TRBJ2-7; 12 bases align to TRBD2. V lost 7 bases and J lost 9; bases outside the gene matches: 13. There are 14 residues in the CDR3. The germline gives CDR1 GTSNPN, CDR2 SVGIG (reference sequence). CDR3 residues: CASVTSGGPVPQYF. The CDR3 DNA reads as TGTGCCTCGGTGACTAGCGGGGGCCCTGTACCGCAGTACTTC. Drawing the rest from reference TRBV30 and TRBJ2-7, the complete variable domain is SQTIHQWPATLVQPVGSPLSLECTVEGTSNPNLYWYRQAAGRGLQLLFYSVGIGQISSEVPQNLSASRPQDRQFILSSKKLLLSDSGFYLCASVTSGGPVPQYFGPGTRLTVT.

This clone showed up just a few times. The chain employs TRBV19 and TRBJ1-5; D may be TRBD1 (6 bases). CDR3 length equals 15 residues. Trimming left V 11 bases short and J 7 bases short, with 24 bases between. CDR1 is LNHDA, CDR2 SQIVND, per germline (reference sequence). The CDR3 protein is CAGGAGQPTRQPQHF. The CDR3 DNA sequence: TGTGCCGGGGGGGCCGGGCAGCCAACTAGACAGCCCCAGCATTTT.

J is TRBJ1-2 and V is TRBV9, with D possibly TRBD1 on 5 matching bases. The CDR3 is made up of 12 amino acids. Trimming shortened V by 3 bases and J by 4 bases, and 7 bases separated the two germline ends. Germline CDR1 is SGDLS and CDR2 is YYNGEE. This CDR3 is CASSDRLYGYTF. In DNA, the CDR3 is TGTGCCAGCAGCGACAGGCTCTATGGCTACACCTTC.

This chain uses TRBV5-5 with TRBJ2-1; 9 bases are shared with TRBD1. Trimming cost V 3 bases and J 8 bases; bases outside gene matches: 3. CDR1 SGHKS and CDR2 YYEKEE come from the germline V gene (reference sequence). The CDR3 has 13 amino acids. CDR3 region: CASSWTGEYEQFF. DNA of the CDR3: TGTGCCAGCAGCTGGACAGGGGAGTATGAGCAGTTCTTC.

The CDR3 DNA reads TGTGCCAGCAAGCGAGCGGGGGGTTTGCATGAGCAGTTCTTC. It translates to CASKRAGGLHEQFF. The chain combines TRBV6-5 with TRBJ2-1, with 9 bases matching TRBD2. The CDR3 consists of 14 residues. With 7 bases clipped from V and 8 bases from J, the junction kept 9 bases outside the gene matches. Germline V gene lookup returns CDR1 MNHEY and CDR2 SVGAGI.

The chain combines TRBV7-6 with TRBJ2-5; a possible D gene is TRBD2 (6 bases). TRBJ2-7 explains the end of the DNA better; the J call may be wrong. CDR1 is SGHVS, CDR2 FNYEAQ, per germline. There are 17 residues in the CDR3. Here the CDR3 reads CASSPRSRGRSSYEQYF. The DNA of the CDR3 is TGTGCCAGCAGCCCCAGATCACGGGGGAGGAGCTCCTACGAGCAGTACTTC.

This rearrangement joins TRBV2 to TRBJ1-4; possibly TRBD1 for D (5 bases). Trimming removed 11 bases at V and 8 bases at J, with 21 bases between. The CDR3 is made up of 14 amino acids. From germline, CDR1 is SNHLY and CDR2 FYNNEI. DNA of the CDR3: TGTGCCTCCTCGCGGGGGGGGAGTTACGAAAAACTGTTTTTT. It is translated as CASSRGGSYEKLFF. The whole variable domain, filled in from reference TRBV2 and TRBJ1-4, reads EPEVTQTPSHQVTQMGQEVILRCVPISNHLYFYWYRQILGQKVEFLVSFYNNEISEKSEIFDDQFSVERPDGSNFTLKIRSTKLEDSAMYFCASSRGGSYEKLFFGSGTQLSVL.

J is TRBJ1-1 and V is TRBV9; maybe TRBD1 (6 bases). The CDR3 covers 12 residues. Germline V gene sequence: CDR1 SGDLS, CDR2 YYNGEE. V shed 1 base and J shed 7 bases, with 8 bases lying between them. The CDR3 DNA sequence: TGTGCCAGCAGCGTATTACAGGGTGAAGCTTTCTTT. This sequence encodes CASSVLQGEAFF.

Remarks on this clone: Compared with germline, one end of the junction differs, possibly owing to a read error. V is TRBV7-9 and J is TRBJ1-1; D call uncertain. CDR1 is SEHNR and CDR2 is FQNEAQ in the germline V gene (reference sequence). The CDR3 covers 11 residues. CDR3 DNA sequence: TGTTCCAGCAGCCGAGCCTGCGGGGCTTTCTTT. Its protein product is CSSSRACGAFF.

Concerning this clone itself: The junction departs from germline at one end; a sequencing error may be responsible. The gene calls are TRBV7-7 and TRBJ2-3, with TRBD2 matching over 11 bases. Germline V gene sequence: CDR1 SSHAT, CDR2 FNYEAQ (reference sequence). The CDR3 sequence is 14 residues long. For the CDR3, the DNA is TGTGCTAGCAGCTATAGCGGGGGGGCAGATACGCAGTATTTT. Protein product: CASSYSGGADTQYF.

This rearrangement joins TRBV10-3 to TRBJ1-1; no clear D. The CDR3 covers 15 residues. Germline CDR1 is ENHRY and CDR2 is SYGVKD. Trimming stripped 1 base from V and 4 bases from J, with 13 bases between. The CDR3 DNA follows: TGTGCCATCAGTGAGTTGGGCAGGATGCCCACTGAAGCTTTCTTT. Translating gives CAISELGRMPTEAFF.

This clone was detected only a few times. The gene calls are TRBV9 and TRBJ1-2; weak D call: TRBD1 (5 bases). CDR3 length: 15 residues. V was trimmed by 5 bases and J by 2 bases, leaving 16 bases between them. In germline, CDR1 is SGDLS, CDR2 YYNGEE. As DNA, the CDR3 is TGTGCCAGCAGACCAGCCCTGACAGTGAACTATGGCTACACCTTC. Translation gives CASRPALTVNYGYTF.